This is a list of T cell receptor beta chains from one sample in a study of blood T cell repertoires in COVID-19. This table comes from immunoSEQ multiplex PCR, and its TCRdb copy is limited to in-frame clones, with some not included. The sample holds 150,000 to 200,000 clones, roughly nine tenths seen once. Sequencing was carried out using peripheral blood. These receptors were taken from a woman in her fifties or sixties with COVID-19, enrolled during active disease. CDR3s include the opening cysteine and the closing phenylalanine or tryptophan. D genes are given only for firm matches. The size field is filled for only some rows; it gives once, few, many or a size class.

CDR3 protein: CASSQDIGRGTGELFF
CDR3 DNA: TGTGCCAGCTCACAGGACATCGGGCGGGGCACCGGGGAGCTGTTTTTT
V gene: TRBV18
clone size: once
J gene: TRBJ2-2
D gene: NA

CDR3 protein: CASSRRLAGGNTDTQYF
CDR3 DNA: TGTGCCAGCAGCCGACGACTAGCGGGGGGAAACACAGATACGCAGTATTTT
V gene: TRBV11-3
clone size: NA
J gene: TRBJ2-3
D gene: TRBD2

CDR3 protein: CASSYSGTSTSEQYF
CDR3 DNA: TGTGCCAGCAGTTACTCGGGGACTAGCACCTCCGAGCAGTACTTC
V gene: TRBV6-2/TRBV6-3
clone size: NA
J gene: TRBJ2-7
D gene: TRBD2

CDR3 protein: CASLGATVYSGANVLTF
CDR3 DNA: TGTGCCAGTCTAGGGGCGACAGTCTACTCTGGGGCCAACGTCCTGACTTTC
V gene: TRBV19
clone size: NA
J gene: TRBJ2-6
D gene: NA

CDR3 protein: CASRRQGAQDYGYTF
CDR3 DNA: TGTGCCAGCAGACGACAGGGGGCGCAGGACTATGGCTACACCTTC
V gene: TRBV6-5
clone size: NA
J gene: TRBJ1-2
D gene: TRBD1

CDR3 protein: CAWSANYAYGYTF
CDR3 DNA: TGTGCCTGGAGTGCCAACTACGCCTATGGCTACACCTTC
V gene: TRBV30
clone size: NA
J gene: TRBJ1-2
D gene: NA

CDR3 protein: CATSDPTGVGYTF
CDR3 DNA: TGTGCCACCAGTGACCCGACAGGGGTGGGCTACACCTTC
V gene: TRBV24-1
clone size: once
J gene: TRBJ1-2
D gene: TRBD1

CDR3 protein: CASSQRGQETQYF
CDR3 DNA: TGTGCCAGCAGCCAGCGGGGGCAAGAGACCCAGTACTTC
V gene: TRBV3-1/TRBV3-2
clone size: NA
J gene: TRBJ2-5
D gene: TRBD2

CDR3 protein: CASSQEGSSWWAFF
CDR3 DNA: TGCGCCAGCAGCCAAGAAGGGAGCTCATGGTGGGCTTTCTTT
V gene: TRBV4-3
clone size: few
J gene: TRBJ1-1
D gene: NA

CDR3 protein: CASSVVDRGSLTEAFF
CDR3 DNA: TGTGCCAGCAGCGTAGTTGATCGGGGATCTCTCACTGAAGCTTTCTTT
V gene: TRBV9
clone size: once
J gene: TRBJ1-1
D gene: NA

CDR3 protein: CASRSGQGVYQPQHF
CDR3 DNA: TGTGCCAGCAGATCCGGACAGGGTGTTTATCAGCCCCAGCATTTT
V gene: TRBV28
clone size: NA
J gene: TRBJ1-5
D gene: TRBD1

CDR3 protein: CASSPGLADVYEQYF
CDR3 DNA: TGTGCCAGCAGCCCGGGACTAGCTGACGTCTACGAGCAGTACTTC
V gene: TRBV5-6
clone size: NA
J gene: TRBJ2-7
D gene: TRBD2

CDR3 protein: CSVEGIAGAPYEQYF
CDR3 DNA: TGCAGCGTTGAAGGCATAGCGGGGGCCCCCTACGAGCAGTACTTC
V gene: TRBV29-1
clone size: NA
J gene: TRBJ2-7
D gene: TRBD2

CDR3 protein: CASSYSLQGVTEAFF
CDR3 DNA: TGTGCCAGCAGTTACTCTCTACAGGGGGTGACTGAAGCTTTCTTT
V gene: TRBV6-6
clone size: NA
J gene: TRBJ1-1
D gene: TRBD1

CDR3 protein: CAISESDRGSGANVLTF
CDR3 DNA: TGTGCCATCAGTGAGTCCGACAGGGGGTCTGGGGCCAACGTCCTGACTTTC
V gene: TRBV10-3
clone size: NA
J gene: TRBJ2-6
D gene: TRBD1

CDR3 protein: CASSQDDRRDQPQHF
CDR3 DNA: TGCGCCAGCAGCCAAGATGACAGACGAGATCAGCCCCAGCATTTT
V gene: TRBV4-3
clone size: few
J gene: TRBJ1-5
D gene: NA

CDR3 protein: CASTFSYGYTF
CDR3 DNA: TGTGCCAGTACCTTCAGCTATGGCTACACCTTC
V gene: TRBV19
clone size: NA
J gene: TRBJ1-2
D gene: NA

CDR3 protein: CATSDPRQGANYGYTF
CDR3 DNA: TGTGCCACCAGTGACCCTCGACAGGGGGCGAACTATGGCTACACCTTC
V gene: TRBV24-1
clone size: NA
J gene: TRBJ1-2
D gene: TRBD1

CDR3 protein: CASSLNGIENQPQHF
CDR3 DNA: TGCGCCAGCAGCTTAAACGGGATAGAGAATCAGCCCCAGCATTTT
V gene: TRBV5-1
clone size: once
J gene: TRBJ1-5
D gene: NA

CDR3 protein: CASSPFSTGDTQYF
CDR3 DNA: TGTGCCAGCTCACCTTTTTCGACTGGGGATACGCAGTATTTT
V gene: TRBV18
clone size: NA
J gene: TRBJ2-3
D gene: NA

CDR3 protein: CASSLGDRLHEQYF
CDR3 DNA: TGTGCCAGCAGCTTAGGGGACAGGTTACACGAGCAGTACTTC
V gene: TRBV5-5
clone size: NA
J gene: TRBJ2-7
D gene: TRBD1

CDR3 protein: CASSLDRLYGYTF
CDR3 DNA: TGTGCCAGCAGCTTGGACAGGCTCTATGGCTACACCTTC
V gene: TRBV5-6
clone size: NA
J gene: TRBJ1-2
D gene: NA

CDR3 protein: CASSLVQGVAYGYTF
CDR3 DNA: TGTGCCAGCAGCTTAGTCCAGGGGGTGGCCTATGGCTACACCTTC
V gene: TRBV11-3
clone size: NA
J gene: TRBJ1-2
D gene: TRBD1

CDR3 protein: CASSVATSGYEQYF
CDR3 DNA: TGTGCCAGCAGCGTAGCTACTAGCGGGTACGAGCAGTACTTC
V gene: TRBV9
clone size: NA
J gene: TRBJ2-7
D gene: TRBD2

CDR3 protein: CASSQETVVNTEAFF
CDR3 DNA: TGCGCCAGCAGCCAAGAGACAGTTGTGAACACTGAAGCTTTCTTT
V gene: TRBV4-3
clone size: NA
J gene: TRBJ1-1
D gene: NA

CDR3 protein: CASSPWGQGSQPQHF
CDR3 DNA: TGTGCCAGCAGCCCCTGGGGACAGGGGAGTCAGCCCCAGCATTTT
V gene: TRBV7-2
clone size: NA
J gene: TRBJ1-5
D gene: TRBD1

CDR3 protein: CASSPRTSGYNEQFF
CDR3 DNA: TGTGCCAGCAGCCCTCGGACTAGCGGGTACAATGAGCAGTTCTTC
V gene: TRBV7-3
clone size: NA
J gene: TRBJ2-1
D gene: TRBD2

CDR3 protein: CASSINRANEQFF
CDR3 DNA: TGTGCCAGTAGTATAAACAGGGCCAATGAGCAGTTCTTC
V gene: TRBV19
clone size: NA
J gene: TRBJ2-1
D gene: NA

CDR3 protein: CASSIPAQGGNTGELFF
CDR3 DNA: TGTGCCAGCAGCATCCCGGCGCAGGGGGGTAACACCGGGGAGCTGTTTTTT
V gene: TRBV9
clone size: NA
J gene: TRBJ2-2
D gene: NA

CDR3 protein: CASSLTGTDNQPQHF
CDR3 DNA: TGTGCCAGCAGCTTAACTGGGACAGATAATCAGCCCCAGCATTTT
V gene: TRBV11-3
clone size: NA
J gene: TRBJ1-5
D gene: TRBD1

CDR3 protein: CASSQDGTGAGGEKLFF
CDR3 DNA: TGTGCCAGCAGCCAAGACGGGACAGGGGCAGGCGGTGAAAAACTGTTTTTT
V gene: TRBV3-1/TRBV3-2
clone size: once
J gene: TRBJ1-4
D gene: TRBD1

CDR3 protein: CSVEEQGAGGYTF
CDR3 DNA: TGCAGCGTTGAAGAACAGGGGGCCGGTGGCTACACCTTC
V gene: TRBV29-1
clone size: once
J gene: TRBJ1-2
D gene: TRBD1

CDR3 protein: CASSLRFGYMNTEAFF
CDR3 DNA: TGCGCCAGCAGCTTAAGGTTCGGGTATATGAACACTGAAGCTTTCTTT
V gene: TRBV5-1
clone size: NA
J gene: TRBJ1-1
D gene: NA

CDR3 protein: CAYHSGGHRDYGYTF
CDR3 DNA: TGTGCCTACCACTCGGGGGGACACAGGGACTATGGCTACACCTTC
V gene: TRBV30
clone size: NA
J gene: TRBJ1-2
D gene: NA

CDR3 protein: CATSEGSEQYF
CDR3 DNA: TGTGCCACCAGTGAGGGCTCCGAGCAGTACTTC
V gene: TRBV24-1
clone size: NA
J gene: TRBJ2-7
D gene: NA

CDR3 protein: CAIATEGPYEQYF
CDR3 DNA: TGTGCCATCGCTACGGAGGGGCCCTACGAGCAGTACTTC
V gene: TRBV6-5
clone size: NA
J gene: TRBJ2-7
D gene: NA

CDR3 protein: CASSWSLGDEQYF
CDR3 DNA: TGCGCCAGCAGCTGGTCACTCGGGGACGAGCAGTACTTC
V gene: TRBV5-1
clone size: once
J gene: TRBJ2-7
D gene: NA

CDR3 protein: CASSEFLGLSETQYF
CDR3 DNA: TGTGCCAGCAGTGAATTTTTGGGGCTTTCGGAGACCCAGTACTTC
V gene: TRBV25-1
clone size: NA
J gene: TRBJ2-5
D gene: NA

CDR3 protein: CASSVEQSASYEQYF
CDR3 DNA: TGTGCCAGCAGCGTAGAACAAAGCGCCTCCTACGAGCAGTACTTC
V gene: TRBV9
clone size: NA
J gene: TRBJ2-7
D gene: NA

CDR3 protein: CASSIVPGGQDTQYF
CDR3 DNA: TGTGCCAGTAGTATAGTACCGGGAGGGCAAGATACGCAGTATTTT
V gene: TRBV19
clone size: NA
J gene: TRBJ2-3
D gene: TRBD2

CDR3 protein: CASSLVGQGGTEAFF
CDR3 DNA: TGTGCCAGCAGTTTAGTGGGCCAGGGAGGAACTGAAGCTTTCTTT
V gene: TRBV27
clone size: NA
J gene: TRBJ1-1
D gene: NA

CDR3 protein: CASSRGRNSPLHF
CDR3 DNA: TGTGCCAGCAGTCGGGGGAGGAATTCACCCCTCCACTTT
V gene: TRBV6-5
clone size: NA
J gene: TRBJ1-6
D gene: NA

CDR3 protein: CASSSWTSGKVGELFF
CDR3 DNA: TGTGCCAGCAGTTCCTGGACTAGCGGGAAGGTCGGGGAGCTGTTTTTT
V gene: TRBV28
clone size: NA
J gene: TRBJ2-2
D gene: TRBD2

CDR3 protein: CASSSDRSYEQYF
CDR3 DNA: TGTGCCAGTAGTTCGGACAGGTCCTACGAGCAGTACTTC
V gene: TRBV19
clone size: NA
J gene: TRBJ2-7
D gene: TRBD1